This TCR beta chain is drawn from a study of blood T cell repertoires in COVID-19. In the study overall: T cells, B-cell-depleted T cells, or PBMCs supplied cDNA or gDNA.

The age range of participants was about 18 to 95 years, with residence in more than 20 US areas. As handled by the study authors: Nucleated cell counts were estimated from reference gene primer amplification. Produced via immunoSEQ multiplex PCR; TCRdb's table is partial and in-frame only. The DNA was the basis for D and trimming; V, J and clone size are from that table. The sample has about 220,000 clones; around 90% are singletons. The ends were cut back, 6 bases at V and 1 base at J, with 13 bases in the middle. The CDR3 length is 15 residues. Germline lookup yields CDR1 SNHLY and CDR2 FYNNEI. V is TRBV2 and J is TRBJ1-5; TRBD1 might be the D (5 bases). This TCR was sampled from a woman in her 30s with acute COVID-19. The sequenced sample was PBMCs or T cells enriched from blood (not recorded which). The DNA for the CDR3 is TGTGCCAGCAGGGAGTCCAGGGTAAGCAATCAGCCCCAGCATTTT. As protein: CASRESRVSNQPQHF.